This T cell receptor (beta chain) is from a study of T cells after yellow fever vaccination. By 5'RACE template switching, TCR cDNA was produced, with a universal primer site and UMIs added in the process. Using its own MiXCR run on the 5' RACE reads, TCRdb lists one record per CDR3 protein. The table shows 500,000 to 650,000 distinct CDR3 sequences, with roughly a sixth occurring only once. The V gene's germline CDR1 is MNHEY and CDR2 SVGEGT. CDR3 size: 14 residues. V lost 9 bases and J 4 bases, leaving 16 bases between the germline ends. This receptor was identified in a man aged 18 to 29 who received the YFV17D yellow fever vaccine. The chain couples TRBV6-2 or TRBV6-3 to TRBJ2-1, with TRBD2 as a possible D gene (7 bases). Specimen: PBMCs, collected roughly 5 days after the first yellow fever vaccination. The CDR3 here is CASYEGGTYNEQFF. DNA of the CDR3: TGTGCCAGTTACGAGGGGGGGACGTACAATGAGCAGTTCTTC.